Listed here is a single T cell receptor beta chain. Ten or more counts support this clonotype. Its antigen is still unknown. Per-nucleotide qualities are absent, and no much larger clonotype sits a single base away. The data originate from a study of response to subunit inactivated influenza vaccine (dated by TCRdb to 2016 to 2018). A note on the overall study: The study used deep quantitative T cell receptor repertoire profiling to track responses to a trivalent subunit inactivated influenza vaccine.

The library was obtained by RT-PCR. The sequencer was an Illumina HiSeq 2500. TCRdb reworked the public reads: Q25 trimming with fastp, MiXCR clone assembly, productive beta chains retained. Every distinct CDR3 protein forms one entry, paired with its most common genes and DNA. The sample table records about 300,000 distinct CDR3 sequences; around 20% of these occur just once. The ten most abundant clones make up 10% of the sample. The germline V gene encodes CDR1 SQVTM and CDR2 ANQGSEA. Clipping removes 6 bases from V and 1 base from J, with 3 as the unmatched junction base count. The CDR3, from cysteine to phenylalanine, totals 14 residues. Only the CDR3 DNA stays, 42 bases, in frame from base 1. Beyond this particular receptor, the publication reports: It was suggested by the authors that each seasonal influenza vaccination may recruit only a limited number of new T cells.

The receptor was derived from a man aged 50-75 years who received an inactivated influenza vaccine. Donor details come from another sample of the same person, matched by shared clones. The V and J genes are TRBV29-1 and TRBJ2-3; 11 bases in the junction line up with TRBD1. The sample in question was PBMCs from blood, obtained around 22 months after vaccination. CDR3 sequence: CSVRTGGGTDTQYF. The nucleotide sequence reads as follows: TGCAGCGTCCGGACAGGGGGCGGCACAGATACGCAGTATTTT.